This T cell receptor (beta chain) was documented in a study of shared clonotypes between healthy human individuals (dated by TCRdb to 2020 to 2021). About the investigation overall: Three men and two women, aged 18 to 49 years, made up the cohort. For each donor, CD4 naive and CD4 memory were each given three plates, CD8 naive was given two plates, and CD8 memory was given one plate. To estimate repertoire size and how much clonotypes are shared between individuals, the study performed deep sequencing of blood TCR repertoires from 4 to 6 healthy adults. To increase sequencing depth and limit assay-specific biases, different laboratories used diverse techniques to prepare libraries and sequence TCR repertoires. Per donor, leukapheresis produced somewhere between about 0.8 and 9.5 billion PBMCs. Findings and caveats that apply to the study as a whole: Naive subsets generally had larger estimated clonotype richness than memory subsets. Sampling was restricted to blood, and TCR repertoires in tissue are likely to differ from TCR repertoires in blood. Across a few donors, around 5% of naive CD4, over 3% of naive CD8, 2.3% of memory CD4, and roughly 0.4% of memory CD8 clonotypes were shared. Even with the large sequencing depth, rarefaction of the sorted-subset datasets indicated that sequencing was incomplete. Pairwise subsampling led to the expectation that sequencing depth would affect the degree of clonotype sharing among donors. The genetic and exposure-history diversity represented was limited by the small number of donors. Clonotypes shared by all four sorted-subset donors showed higher generation probabilities than non-shared clonotypes.

From its cysteine to its phenylalanine, the CDR3 spans 15 amino acids. Only CDR3 DNA remains: 45 bases, in frame from the first base. The germline V gene sets CDR1 to SGHAT and CDR2 to FQNNGV. V and J are truncated by 0 bases and 3 bases respectively, leaving an intervening sequence of 9 bases. Regarding this clone: Which antigen it targets is not known. No much larger clone exists at a distance of one base, and base qualities are not known.

The donors were healthy, HIV-negative adults with no recently reported acute infections or vaccinations. Only Caucasian adults living in Nashville, Tennessee, USA were represented among the donors. Magnetic negative selection was used to enrich CD4+ T cells, after which naive cells were positively selected on CD45RA and the negative fraction became the memory subset. Blood was collected by leukapheresis, and PBMCs were isolated by Ficoll-Histopaque density gradient centrifugation and then cryopreserved in liquid nitrogen vapor phase. Analytical flow cytometry was used to check the purity and quantity of every magnetically sorted T cell population. Genomic DNA was isolated from each sorted fraction and quantified by UV absorbance on a Nanodrop 2000c. Using the deep immunoSEQ assay, TCR CDR3 regions were amplified from genomic DNA by multiplex PCR. Genomic DNA extracted from each cell subset was distributed evenly over all wells of several immunoSEQ 96-well plates, and each plate served as one replicate. For sorted subsets, about 220 ng of genomic DNA, equivalent to some 33,000 T cell genomes, went into each replicate PCR. The purified libraries were quantified using a Qubit 3.0 fluorometer, sized with a Bioanalyzer 2100, and then quantified again using the KAPA Library Quantification kit. Every immunoSEQ 96-well plate was sequenced on a separate single-read 150-cycle Illumina NextSeq 550 flow cell. In the authors' own workflow: Because the immunoSEQ output held only junctional sequences and lacked quality scores, the filtering could not match the filtering applied to full-length reads. To assign V/J genes and CDR3, sequences were annotated against IMGT germline references using PyIR, a Python wrapper for IgBLAST v1.9. Reads were filtered out if the reads had weak V/J assignments (E-value above 1e-6), no CDR3, stop codons, out-of-frame junctions, or ambiguous translated residues. V3J clonotypes were defined as sequences sharing an identical inferred V gene, J gene, and CDR3 amino acid sequence. To compute the percentage overlap between repertoires, the number of shared unique clonotypes was divided by the size of the smaller repertoire. Repertoire richness was assessed with RTK rarefaction, the Chao1 estimator, and Recon v2.1 estimates of unobserved clonotypes. Generation probabilities were computed with OLGA for all TCRbeta clonotypes obtained by the gDNA method from four donors. TCRdb limited this immuneACCESS table to in-frame rearrangements with V and J called. A share of clones is missing; checked studies link under half to unresolved V genes, and the rest is unexplained. The DNA gave D and trimming, while V, J and clone size come from that table. The sample records 2 million to 2.5 million clones, approximately 94% of which are singletons. 0.1% to 0.15% of the sample comes from the top ten.

The V and J genes are TRBV11-2 and TRBJ1-5; too little of a D gene remains to name it. The source of this sequence is a man between 18 and 35 years old in good health. The sequenced sample was naive CD4+ T cells sorted from blood. Interpreted using the paper, the cell subset or site label stands for: CD45RA+ positively selected. The CDR3 reads CASSLDGLYNQPQHF. The sequenced DNA: TGTGCCAGCAGCTTAGATGGTCTCTACAATCAGCCCCAGCATTTT.